This entry lists 2 T cell receptor beta chains sequenced from one sample in a study of neurological immune-mediated disorders. TCRdb re-called the 5' RACE reads with MiXCR, one entry per CDR3 protein. The repertoire consists of over 55,000 distinct CDR3 sequences, with about 8.9% occurring once and the leading ten covering roughly an eighth. Time point: longitudinal time-point 2. The sample comprised PBMCs. The receptors were sampled from a young man in good health.

This clonotype was found a few times. The V gene is TRBV18, the J gene TRBJ2-1, with 11 bases identical to TRBD2. The germline CDR1 and CDR2 sequences are KGHSH and LQKENI. V lost 0 bases and J lost 6; bases outside the gene matches: 1. This CDR3 is 15 amino acids long. CDR3 bases: TGTGCCAGCTCACCACCGACTAGCGGGATCAATGAGCAGTTCTTC. This encodes CASSPPTSGINEQFF.

This clonotype was counted ten times or more. This sequence joins TRBV14 and TRBJ2-3, with 8 bases identical to TRBD1. The germline V gene has CDR1 SGHDN and CDR2 FVKESK. V lost 0 bases to trimming and J lost 5 bases; unmatched junction nucleotides: 7. CDR3 length: 16 residues. CDR3 nucleotides: TGTGCCAGCAGCCAAGACTGGACAGGGTACGGAGATACGCAGTATTTT. Its translation is CASSQDWTGYGDTQYF.